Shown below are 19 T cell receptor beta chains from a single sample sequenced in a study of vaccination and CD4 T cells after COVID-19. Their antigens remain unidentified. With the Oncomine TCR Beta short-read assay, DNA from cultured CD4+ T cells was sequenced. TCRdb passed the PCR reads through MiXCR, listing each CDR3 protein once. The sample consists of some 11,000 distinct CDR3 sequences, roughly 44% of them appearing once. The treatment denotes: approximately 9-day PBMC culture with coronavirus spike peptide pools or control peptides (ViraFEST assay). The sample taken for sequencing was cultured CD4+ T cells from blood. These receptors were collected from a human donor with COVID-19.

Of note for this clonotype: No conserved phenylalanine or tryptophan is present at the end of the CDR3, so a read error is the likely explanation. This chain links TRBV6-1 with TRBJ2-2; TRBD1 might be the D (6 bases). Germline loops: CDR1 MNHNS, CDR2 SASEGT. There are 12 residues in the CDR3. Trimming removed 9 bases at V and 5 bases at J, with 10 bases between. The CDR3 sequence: CASYQGTGELFL. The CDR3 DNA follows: TGTGCCAGTTACCAGGGGACCGGGGAGCTGTTTCTT.

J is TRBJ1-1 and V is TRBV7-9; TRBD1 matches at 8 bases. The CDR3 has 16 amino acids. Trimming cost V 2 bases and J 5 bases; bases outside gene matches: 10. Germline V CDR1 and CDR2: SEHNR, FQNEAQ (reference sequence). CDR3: CASSLPVMTGETEAFF. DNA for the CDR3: TGTGCCAGCAGCTTACCGGTTATGACAGGGGAGACTGAAGCTTTCTTT. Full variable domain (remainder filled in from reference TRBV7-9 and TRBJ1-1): DTGVSQNPRHKITKRGQNVTFRCDPISEHNRLYWYRQTLGQGPEFLTYFQNEAQLEKSRLLSDRFSAERPKGSFSTLEIQRTEQGDSAMYLCASSLPVMTGETEAFFGQGTRLTVV.

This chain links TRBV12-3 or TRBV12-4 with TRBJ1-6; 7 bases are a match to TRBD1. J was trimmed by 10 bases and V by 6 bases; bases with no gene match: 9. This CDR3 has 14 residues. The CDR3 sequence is CASRPTGVGSPLHF. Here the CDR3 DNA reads TGTGCCAGCAGGCCTACAGGGGTAGGCTCACCCCTCCACTTT.

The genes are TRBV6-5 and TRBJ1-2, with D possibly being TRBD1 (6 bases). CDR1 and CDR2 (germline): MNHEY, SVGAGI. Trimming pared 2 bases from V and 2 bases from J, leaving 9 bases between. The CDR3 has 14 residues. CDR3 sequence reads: CASSYGGANYGYTF. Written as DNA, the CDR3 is TGTGCCAGCAGTTACGGGGGGGCCAACTATGGCTACACCTTC.

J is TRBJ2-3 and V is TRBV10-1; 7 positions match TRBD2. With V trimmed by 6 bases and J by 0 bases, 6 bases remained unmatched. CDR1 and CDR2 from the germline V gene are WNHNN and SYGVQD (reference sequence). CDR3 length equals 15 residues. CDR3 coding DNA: TGCGCCAGCAGAGGGAGCGGGGCGAGCACAGATACGCAGTATTTT. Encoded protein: CASRGSGASTDTQYF.

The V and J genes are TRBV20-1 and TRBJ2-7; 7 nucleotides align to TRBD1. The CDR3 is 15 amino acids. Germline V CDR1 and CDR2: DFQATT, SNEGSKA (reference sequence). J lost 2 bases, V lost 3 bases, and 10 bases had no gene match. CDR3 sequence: CSARSPDRSTYEQYF. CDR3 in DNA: TGCAGTGCTAGGTCTCCGGACAGGTCGACCTACGAGCAGTACTTC.

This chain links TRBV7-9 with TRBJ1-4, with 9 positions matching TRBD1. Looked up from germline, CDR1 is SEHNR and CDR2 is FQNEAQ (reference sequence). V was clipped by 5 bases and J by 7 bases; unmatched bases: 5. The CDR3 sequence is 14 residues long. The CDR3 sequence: CASSGQGWAEKLFF. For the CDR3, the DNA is TGTGCCAGCAGCGGACAGGGGTGGGCTGAAAAACTGTTTTTT.

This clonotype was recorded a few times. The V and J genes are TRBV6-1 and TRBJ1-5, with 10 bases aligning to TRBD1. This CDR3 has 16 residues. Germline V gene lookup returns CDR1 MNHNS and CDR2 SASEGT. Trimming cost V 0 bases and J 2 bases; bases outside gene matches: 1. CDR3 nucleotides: TGTGCCAGCAGTGAAGCTGGGACAGGGGGCAATCAGCCCCAGCATTTT. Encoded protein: CASSEAGTGGNQPQHF.

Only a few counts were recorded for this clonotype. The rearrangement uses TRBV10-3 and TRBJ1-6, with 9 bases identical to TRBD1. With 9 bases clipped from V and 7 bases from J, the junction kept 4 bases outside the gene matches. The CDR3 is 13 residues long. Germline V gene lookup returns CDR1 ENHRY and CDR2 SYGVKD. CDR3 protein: CAIAGTGNSPLHF. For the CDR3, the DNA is TGTGCCATAGCCGGGACAGGGAATTCACCCCTCCACTTT.

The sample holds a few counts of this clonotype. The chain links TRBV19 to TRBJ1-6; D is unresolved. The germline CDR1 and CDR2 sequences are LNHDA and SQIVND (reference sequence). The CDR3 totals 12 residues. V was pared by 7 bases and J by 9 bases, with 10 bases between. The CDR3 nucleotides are TGTGCCAGTACCCAGGATCGTTCACCCCTCCACTTT. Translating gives CASTQDRSPLHF.

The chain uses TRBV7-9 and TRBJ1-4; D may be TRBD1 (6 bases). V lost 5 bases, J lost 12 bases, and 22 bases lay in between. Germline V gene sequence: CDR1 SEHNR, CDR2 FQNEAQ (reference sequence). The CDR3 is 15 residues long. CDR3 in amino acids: CASSRNQGRTLELFF. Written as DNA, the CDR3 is TGTGCCAGCAGCCGTAATCAGGGGAGAACATTAGAACTGTTTTTT.

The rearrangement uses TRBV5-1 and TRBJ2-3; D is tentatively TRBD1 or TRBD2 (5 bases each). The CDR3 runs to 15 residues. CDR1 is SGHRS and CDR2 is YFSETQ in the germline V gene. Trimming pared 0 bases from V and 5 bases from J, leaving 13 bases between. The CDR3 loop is CASSLVGEMGDTQYF. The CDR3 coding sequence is TGCGCCAGCAGCTTGGTGGGGGAAATGGGAGATACGCAGTATTTT.

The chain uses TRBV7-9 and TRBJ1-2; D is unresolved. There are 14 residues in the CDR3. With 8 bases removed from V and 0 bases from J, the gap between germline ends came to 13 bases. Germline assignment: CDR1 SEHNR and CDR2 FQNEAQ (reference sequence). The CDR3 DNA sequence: TGTGCCAGCTTCACTCCCGGGACTAACTATGGCTACACCTTC. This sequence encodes CASFTPGTNYGYTF.

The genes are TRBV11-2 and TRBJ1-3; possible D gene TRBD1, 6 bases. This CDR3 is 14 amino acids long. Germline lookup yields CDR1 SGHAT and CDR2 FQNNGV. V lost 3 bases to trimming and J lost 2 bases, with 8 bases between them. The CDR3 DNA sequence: TGTGCCAGCAGCTTCCAGGGGACTGGAAACACCATATATTTT. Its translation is CASSFQGTGNTIYF.

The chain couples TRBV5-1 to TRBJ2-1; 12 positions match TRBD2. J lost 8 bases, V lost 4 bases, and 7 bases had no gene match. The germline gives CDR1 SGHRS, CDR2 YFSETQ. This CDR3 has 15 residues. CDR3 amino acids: CASSPSGGARDEQFF. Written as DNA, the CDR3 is TGCGCCAGCAGCCCTAGCGGGGGGGCCCGGGATGAGCAGTTCTTC.

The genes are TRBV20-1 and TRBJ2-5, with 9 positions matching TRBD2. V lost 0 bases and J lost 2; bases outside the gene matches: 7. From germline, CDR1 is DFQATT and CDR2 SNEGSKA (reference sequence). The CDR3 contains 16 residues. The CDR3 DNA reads TGCAGTGCTAGAGACCCCCGGGCGGGGGGGCAAGAGACCCAGTACTTC. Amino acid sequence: CSARDPRAGGQETQYF.

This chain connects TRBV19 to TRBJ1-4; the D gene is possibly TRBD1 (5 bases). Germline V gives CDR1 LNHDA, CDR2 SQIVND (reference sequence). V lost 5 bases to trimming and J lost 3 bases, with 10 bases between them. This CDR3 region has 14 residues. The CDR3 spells CASSGGLSNEKLFF. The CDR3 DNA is TGTGCCAGTAGTGGGGGGTTGTCTAATGAAAAACTGTTTTTT.

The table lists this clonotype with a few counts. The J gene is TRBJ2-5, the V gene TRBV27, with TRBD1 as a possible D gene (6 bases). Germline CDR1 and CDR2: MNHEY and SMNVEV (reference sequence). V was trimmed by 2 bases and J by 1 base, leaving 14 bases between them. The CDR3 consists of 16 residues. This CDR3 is CASSLQGRTPQETQYF. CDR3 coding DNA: TGTGCCAGCAGTTTACAGGGGCGTACCCCCCAAGAGACCCAGTACTTC.

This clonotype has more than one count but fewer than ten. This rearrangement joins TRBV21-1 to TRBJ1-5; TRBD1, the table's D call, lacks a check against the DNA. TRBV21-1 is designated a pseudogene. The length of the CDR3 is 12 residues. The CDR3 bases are TGTGCCAGCATCGAAGGGGGGGCCCGGCGGCATTTT. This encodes CASIEGGARRHF.